The 32 T cell receptor beta chains listed next were all sequenced from one sample in a study of CD8+CD57+ T cells in acquired aplastic anemia. Whoever was chosen for sequencing had shown CD8+CD57+ cell expansion by flow cytometry. Genomic DNA, the template, was used for profiling of the TCR beta VDJ and CDR3. TCRdb called the reads again in MiXCR, with one record for every CDR3 protein. The profile shows 150,000 to 200,000 distinct CDR3 sequences, approximately 50% of them singletons. Sequences were obtained from sorted CD4+, CD8+, or CD8+CD57+ T cells (not recorded which) from PBMCs. The receptors derive from a human donor with aplastic anemia.

The genes are TRBV24-1 and TRBJ2-1; no clear D. This CDR3 has 15 residues. From germline, CDR1 is KGHDR and CDR2 SFDVKD. The ends were cut back, 7 bases at V and 0 bases at J, with 12 bases in the middle. The CDR3 nucleotides read TGTGCCACCAGCGACGCAGTTCACTCCTACAATGAGCAGTTCTTC. Translation gives CATSDAVHSYNEQFF.

There are a few counts of this clonotype. The V and J genes are TRBV2 and TRBJ1-5, with 7 bases that match TRBD1. CDR1 and CDR2 (germline): SNHLY, FYNNEI. The J segment lost 0 bases and the V segment lost 6 bases, leaving 2 bases of the junction unmatched. The CDR3 totals 14 residues. CDR3 loop: CASSTGVSNQPQHF. CDR3 DNA: TGTGCCAGCAGCACAGGGGTTAGCAATCAGCCCCAGCATTTT.

This clonotype was detected only a few times. The J gene is TRBJ2-2, the V gene TRBV3-1; 7 bases match TRBD1. From germline, CDR1 is LGHDT and CDR2 YNNKEL (reference sequence). Trimming took 4 bases from V and 9 from J; bases not matched to a gene: 11. This CDR3 comprises 15 residues. In DNA, the CDR3 is TGTGCCAGCAGCCTCGAGGGGGCCCAGAGCCGGGAGCTGTTTTTT. Translation: CASSLEGAQSRELFF.

The rearrangement links TRBV12-3 or TRBV12-4 to TRBJ2-1; 12 bases agree with TRBD2. The CDR3 is 17 amino acids. The V segment lost 5 bases and the J segment 0 bases; nucleotides outside the gene matches: 5. DNA for the CDR3: TGTGCCAGCAGTCCCGGACTAGCGGGGAGCTCCTACAATGAGCAGTTCTTC. It codes for CASSPGLAGSSYNEQFF.

V and J are TRBV12-3 or TRBV12-4 and TRBJ2-3; 7 bases line up with TRBD2. This CDR3 contains 14 residues. Trimming removed 4 bases from V and 4 bases from J; junction bases left unmatched: 5. In nucleotides, the CDR3 is TGTGCCAGCAGTTCGGGGGGAGGTCCAGATACGCAGTATTTT. It is translated as CASSSGGGPDTQYF.

In its sample, this clonotype was seen a few times. The chain uses TRBV7-6 and TRBJ2-1; unclear D gene. With 3 bases removed from V and 8 bases from J, the gap between germline ends came to 5 bases. CDR1 SGHVS and CDR2 FNYEAQ come from the germline V gene. CDR3 length: 11 residues. This CDR3 reads CASSFVDEQFF. DNA for the CDR3: TGTGCCAGCAGCTTTGTAGATGAGCAGTTCTTC. The full variable domain, rest sourced from reference TRBV7-6 and TRBJ2-1, is GAGVSQSPRYKVTKRGQDVALRCDPISGHVSLYWYRQALGQGPEFLTYFNYEAQQDKSGLPNDRFSAERPEGSISTLTIQRTEQRDSAMYRCASSFVDEQFFGPGTRLTVL.

The rearrangement links TRBV11-2 to TRBJ1-4; no clear D. The V gene lost 0 bases and the J gene lost 3 bases, with 11 bases spanning the gap. The CDR3 contains 16 residues. CDR1 SGHAT and CDR2 FQNNGV come from the germline V gene. CDR3 coding DNA: TGTGCCAGCAGCTTAGACATGACGGCAGCTAATGAAAAACTGTTTTTT. It codes for CASSLDMTAANEKLFF.

This clonotype turned up a few times. J is TRBJ2-1 and V is TRBV7-3; 7 nucleotides align to TRBD2. This CDR3 contains 12 residues. Germline CDR1 SGHTA, CDR2 FQGTGA. The ends lost 7 bases at V and 10 bases at J; junction bases unmatched: 7. In DNA, the CDR3 is TGTGCCAGCAAAGGGCTAGCGGAAGAGCAGTTCTTC. It translates to CASKGLAEEQFF.

This chain connects TRBV5-1 to TRBJ2-5; 9 nucleotides match TRBD1. After removal of 0 bases from V and 4 bases from J, the junction contained 7 bases not matched to a gene. Germline V gives CDR1 SGHRS, CDR2 YFSETQ. The CDR3 totals 16 residues. CDR3 sequence (DNA): TGCGCCAGCAGCTTGGCAGCCACAGGGGGCAGAGAGACCCAGTACTTC. Protein sequence: CASSLAATGGRETQYF.

Of note for this clonotype: Relative to the germline gene, one junction end is altered; a read error may explain this. V gene TRBV5-1 combines with J gene TRBJ2-1; 14 positions match TRBD2. The germline V gene has CDR1 SGHRS and CDR2 YFSETQ. The CDR3 runs 16 residues. The CDR3 loop is CASSLGGLAGADEQFF. Written as DNA, the CDR3 is TGCGCCAGCAGTTTGGGGGGACTAGCGGGAGCCGATGAGCAGTTCTTC. Combining the CDR3 with reference TRBV5-1 and TRBJ2-1 gives the whole variable domain KAGVTQTPRYLIKTRGQQVTLSCSPISGHRSVSWYQQTPGQGLQFLFEYFSETQRNKGNFPGRFSGRQFSNSRSEMNVSTLELGDSALYLCASSLGGLAGADEQFFGPGTRLTVL.

A word on this clonotype: This likely comes from a read error, as the CDR3 has no conserved phenylalanine or tryptophan at its end. This rearrangement joins TRBV24-1 to TRBJ1-1, with a tentative D call TRBD1 (5 bases). This CDR3 spans 14 amino acids. The germline V gene has CDR1 KGHDR and CDR2 SFDVKD. The CDR3 DNA reads as TGTCCGAGGGAGGAGGGACCCACCGTGACAGAAGCTTTCCTT. Protein: CPREEGPTVTEAFL.

This clonotype was seen ten or more times. The rearrangement uses TRBV6-1 and TRBJ2-5, with TRBD2 identical over 14 bases. Trimming cost V 3 bases and J 5 bases; bases outside gene matches: 5. The CDR3 covers 16 residues. Germline V gene sequence: CDR1 MNHNS, CDR2 SASEGT. This CDR3 reads CASSDYGLAGGETQYF. For the CDR3, the DNA is TGTGCCAGCAGTGACTATGGACTAGCGGGAGGTGAGACCCAGTACTTC.

This clonotype was recorded many times. The chain combines TRBV5-6 with TRBJ1-2; D call uncertain. Germline CDR1 is SGHDT and CDR2 is YYEEEE. The length of the CDR3 is 14 residues. V was cut by 0 bases and J by 1 base, with 7 bases left in between. CDR3 DNA sequence: TGTGCCAGCAGCTTGGGGAGAAATAACTATGGCTACACCTTC. This translates into CASSLGRNNYGYTF. Looking up the rest from reference TRBV5-6 and TRBJ1-2 gives the full variable domain: DAGVTQSPTHLIKTRGQQVTLRCSPKSGHDTVSWYQQALGQGPQFIFQYYEEEERQRGNFPDRFSGHQFPNYSSELNVNALLLGDSALYLCASSLGRNNYGYTFGSGTRLTVV.

The CDR3 region is CASSILVAGRSTDTQYF. The CDR3 nucleotides are TGTGCCAGTAGTATTTTGGTCGCGGGACGAAGCACAGATACGCAGTATTTT. This sequence joins TRBV19 and TRBJ2-3, with TRBD2 as a possible D gene (6 bases). Germline CDR1 is LNHDA and CDR2 is SQIVND (reference sequence). This CDR3 has 17 residues. With 3 bases removed from V and 0 bases from J, the gap between germline ends came to 16 bases.

This clonotype showed up many times. The V gene is TRBV5-1, the J gene TRBJ1-4, with 8 bases identical to TRBD1. The CDR3 is 14 amino acids. With 4 bases clipped from V and 11 bases from J, the junction kept 10 bases outside the gene matches. From germline, CDR1 is SGHRS and CDR2 YFSETQ. The CDR3 DNA reads TGCGCCAGCAGCGACCCGGGACAGGACCAGAAACTGTTTTTT. This codes for CASSDPGQDQKLFF.

This clonotype was counted a few times. A single base separates this from a much larger clone, so it may be a read error. The V gene is TRBV12-3 or TRBV12-4, the J gene TRBJ1-2; D gene ambiguous. Trimming took 2 bases from V and 0 from J, leaving 4 bases between them. The CDR3 spans 13 residues. The CDR3, as DNA: TGTGCCAGCAGTTTAAACTCTAACTATGGCTACACCTTC. Protein product: CASSLNSNYGYTF.

The chain couples TRBV5-1 to TRBJ2-6, with D perhaps TRBD1 or TRBD2 (5 bases each). Between the trimmed V and J ends, which lost 4 bases and 0 bases, there was a span of 17 bases. This CDR3 is built from 18 residues. The V gene's germline CDR1 is SGHRS and CDR2 YFSETQ. CDR3 sequence: CASSPFSGQRSGANVLTF. The CDR3, as DNA: TGCGCCAGCAGCCCGTTCTCGGGGCAACGCTCTGGGGCCAACGTCCTGACTTTC.

J is TRBJ2-3 and V is TRBV6-1; the match to TRBD2 covers 11 bases. The CDR3 spans 15 residues. V trimming: 7 bases; J trimming: 6 bases; junction bases outside the gene matches: 9. Germline values: CDR1 MNHNS, CDR2 SASEGT. The CDR3 is CASTLVAGGPDTQYF. The DNA of the CDR3 is TGTGCCAGCACATTAGTAGCGGGAGGGCCGGATACGCAGTATTTT.

Many counts were recorded for this clonotype. V and J are TRBV7-9 and TRBJ2-7; D possibly corresponds to TRBD1 (6 bases). V shed 4 bases and J shed 4 bases, with 20 bases lying between them. Germline CDR1 reads SEHNR; CDR2 reads FQNEAQ (reference sequence). The CDR3 spans 16 residues. CDR3 amino acids: CASSSGQLLGDYEQYF. The DNA of the CDR3 is TGTGCCAGCAGCTCCGGACAGCTCTTAGGAGATTACGAGCAGTACTTC.

This chain links TRBV20-1 with TRBJ1-2, with a weak D call TRBD1 (6 bases). Germline loops: CDR1 DFQATT, CDR2 SNEGSKA (reference sequence). The CDR3 sequence is 15 residues long. The germline V and J ends were trimmed by 0 bases and 8 bases, with 19 bases remaining between them. CDR3 region: CSARDPGHNPGGYTF. DNA of the CDR3: TGCAGTGCTAGAGATCCGGGACACAACCCGGGGGGCTACACCTTC.

Only a few counts were recorded for this clonotype. The gene calls are TRBV3-1 and TRBJ1-3; D uncertain. V dropped 4 bases and J dropped 6 bases, with 13 bases sitting between them. Germline V gene lookup returns CDR1 LGHDT and CDR2 YNNKEL (reference sequence). This CDR3 is 14 amino acids long. Here the CDR3 DNA reads TGTGCCAGCAGCCGATCCCCGGCGGCAAACACCATATATTTT. Amino acids: CASSRSPAANTIYF.

The V and J genes are TRBV2 and TRBJ2-7; perhaps TRBD2 as D (5 bases). The CDR3 covers 14 residues. Germline V gene lookup returns CDR1 SNHLY and CDR2 FYNNEI. The V and J ends lost 4 bases and 6 bases respectively, with 16 bases between them. The CDR3 DNA follows: TGTGCCAGCAGTGCTAACCAAGGAGGCCTCGAGCAGTACTTC. Protein sequence: CASSANQGGLEQYF.

This clonotype came up many times. The V gene is TRBV5-4, the J gene TRBJ2-5; D perhaps matches TRBD2 (6 bases). Germline CDR1 SGHNT, CDR2 YYREEE (reference sequence). The CDR3 covers 14 residues. The germline V and J ends were trimmed by 4 bases and 2 bases, with 12 bases remaining between them. CDR3 sequence: CASSAEGPQETQYF. The DNA for the CDR3 is TGTGCCAGCAGCGCGGAGGGACCGCAAGAGACCCAGTACTTC. The full variable domain, rest sourced from reference TRBV5-4 and TRBJ2-5, is ETGVTQSPTHLIKTRGQQVTLRCSSQSGHNTVSWYQQALGQGPQFIFQYYREEENGRGNFPPRFSGLQFPNYSSELNVNALELDDSALYLCASSAEGPQETQYFGPGTRLLVL.

The chain uses TRBV27 and TRBJ1-5; D gene unclear. Per germline, CDR1 MNHEY and CDR2 SMNVEV (reference sequence). This CDR3 comprises 12 residues. Trimming left V 5 bases short and J 3 bases short, with 5 bases between. In DNA, the CDR3 is TGTGCCAGCAGTGACTACAATCAGCCCCAGCATTTT. It is translated as CASSDYNQPQHF.

In this sample, this clonotype turned up many times. V and J are TRBV2 and TRBJ2-1; possibly TRBD2 for D (6 bases). CDR1 is SNHLY and CDR2 is FYNNEI in the germline V gene. This CDR3 contains 16 residues. Trimming pared 3 bases from V and 7 bases from J, leaving 19 bases between. CDR3 sequence (DNA): TGTGCCAGCAGTGACGAGCGGGCCATCCAAGGTAATGAGCAGTTCTTC. Translation gives CASSDERAIQGNEQFF.

This chain joins TRBV6-2 or TRBV6-3 and TRBJ2-7; the D call may be TRBD1 or TRBD2 (6 bases each). Germline values: CDR1 MNHEY, CDR2 SVGEGT. The V gene lost 3 bases and the J gene lost 6 bases, with 15 bases spanning the gap. The CDR3 is made up of 14 amino acids. CDR3 in amino acids: CASSYPGRGGEQYF. The CDR3 DNA is TGTGCCAGCAGTTATCCCGGGAGAGGGGGCGAGCAGTACTTC.

The V call is TRBV5-1, the J call TRBJ1-1; D ambiguous. Trimming took off 6 bases at V and 3 bases at J, with 6 bases between the two ends. Germline V gene data show CDR1 as SGHRS and CDR2 as YFSETQ. The CDR3 consists of 11 residues. The CDR3 coding sequence is TGCGCCAGCACGAGTGACACTGAAGCTTTCTTT. Translating gives CASTSDTEAFF.

This clonotype has at least ten counts. The CDR3 loop is CASGAQGSSYGYTF. CDR3 DNA sequence: TGCGCCAGCGGGGCACAAGGGTCGTCCTATGGCTACACCTTC. The chain couples TRBV5-1 to TRBJ1-2, with a tentative D call TRBD1 (5 bases). Germline values: CDR1 SGHRS, CDR2 YFSETQ. The V gene lost 7 bases and the J gene lost 4 bases, with 17 bases spanning the gap. The CDR3 length is 14 residues.

The V call is TRBV29-1, the J call TRBJ1-3; D is ambiguous. Germline CDR1 and CDR2: SQVTM and ANQGSEA. The V gene lost 7 bases and the J gene lost 4 bases, with 14 bases spanning the gap. This CDR3 has 13 residues. In nucleotides, the CDR3 is TGCAGCGGATCGTGGGGTAGGGGAAACACCATATATTTT. Its protein product is CSGSWGRGNTIYF.

The chain employs TRBV9 and TRBJ1-3, with D unclear. The CDR3 is 13 amino acids. Looked up from germline, CDR1 is SGDLS and CDR2 is YYNGEE. Trimming took 3 bases from V and 6 from J, leaving 10 bases between them. CDR3 DNA: TGTGCCAGCAGCGGGAGGAGGGAAAACACCATATATTTT. Its translation: CASSGRRENTIYF.

This clonotype has a count of ten or more. This chain links TRBV12-3 or TRBV12-4 with TRBJ2-2; the match to TRBD1 covers 8 bases. The V gene end was trimmed by 6 bases and the J gene end by 5 bases; junction bases not matched to a gene: 2. The CDR3 length is 13 residues. The CDR3 bases are TGTGCCAGCAGCGGACAGGGTACCGGGGAGCTGTTTTTT. Translating it yields CASSGQGTGELFF.

This clonotype was seen just once. V gene TRBV7-6 combines with J gene TRBJ2-7; weak D call: TRBD1 (6 bases). CDR1 and CDR2 (germline): SGHVS, FNYEAQ. The CDR3 totals 14 residues. Deletions cut 5 bases from V and 1 base from J, with 12 bases between. CDR3 in amino acids: CASSPYTGSYEQYF. CDR3 bases: TGTGCCAGCAGCCCCTATACAGGGTCCTACGAGCAGTACTTC.